A selection of T cell receptor beta chains follows, all from one sample in a study of CD8+CD57+ T cells in acquired aplastic anemia. TCRdb re-called the reads through MiXCR, storing one row per CDR3 protein. The profile shows about 260,000 distinct CDR3 sequences, around 82% of them singletons. Sequences were obtained from sorted CD4+, CD8+, or CD8+CD57+ T cells (not recorded which) from PBMCs. These receptors were collected from a human donor with aplastic anemia. Both conserved end residues are trimmed from each CDR3. Each record gives: CDR3 length, J gene, V gene, CDR3 protein.

12 TRBJ2-5 TRBV7-9 ASSYRTGFKTQY
13 TRBJ1-1 TRBV7-2 ASSLTRGANNEAF
14 TRBJ2-6 TRBV11-3 ASSLDGTDGANVLT
11 TRBJ2-7 TRBV5-1 ASSRGPSYEQY
14 TRBJ2-1 TRBV11-3 ASSLDLTGGHNEQF
14 TRBJ1-2 TRBV7-2 ASSLGGGGFGEAYT
14 TRBJ2-1 TRBV9 ASSPWTSGRSEQQF
13 TRBJ1-1 TRBV9 ASSVAGSSSTEAF
13 TRBJ2-7 TRBV7-8 ASSVAGGLDTEYY
12 TRBJ2-3 TRBV10-2 ASRGLADTDTQY
14 TRBJ2-1 TRBV19 ASSLARGGGNDQHF
14 TRBJ2-5 TRBV19 ASSTWDRGSRETQY
14 TRBJ2-2 TRBV24-1 ATSDLTYGDTGELF
14 TRBJ2-1 TRBV7-8 ASSLAGGTDTEDQF
10 TRBJ2-3 TRBV9 ASVGGSDTQY
12 TRBJ2-1 TRBV18 ASSPRALTNEQF